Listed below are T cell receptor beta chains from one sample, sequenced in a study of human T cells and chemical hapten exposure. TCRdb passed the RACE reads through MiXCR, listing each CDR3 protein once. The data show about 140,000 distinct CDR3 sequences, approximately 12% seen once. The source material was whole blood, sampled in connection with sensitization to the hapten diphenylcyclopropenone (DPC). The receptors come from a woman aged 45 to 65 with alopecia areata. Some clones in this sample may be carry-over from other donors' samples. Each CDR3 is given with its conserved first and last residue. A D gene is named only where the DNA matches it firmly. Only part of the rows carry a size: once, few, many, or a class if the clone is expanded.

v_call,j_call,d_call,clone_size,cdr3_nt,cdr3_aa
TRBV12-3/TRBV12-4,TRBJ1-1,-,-,TGTGCCAGCAGACCGGGTCCCCTAATAGTGGGCACTGAAGCTTTCTTT,CASRPGPLIVGTEAFF
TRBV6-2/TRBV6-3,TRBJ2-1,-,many,TGTGCCAGCACCGCCCAAGTGGGGCTGCCGTACAATGAGCAGTTCTTC,CASTAQVGLPYNEQFF
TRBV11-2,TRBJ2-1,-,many,TGTGCCAGCAGCTTACTATACAATGAGCAGTTCTTC,CASSLLYNEQFF
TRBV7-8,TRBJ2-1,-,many,TGTGCCAGCAGCTCCAGCGGGCCTTCCTACAATGAGCAGTTCTTC,CASSSSGPSYNEQFF
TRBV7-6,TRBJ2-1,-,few,TGTGCCAGCAGCCGACTAGAAAATGAGCAGTTCTTC,CASSRLENEQFF
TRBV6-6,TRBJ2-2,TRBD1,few,TGTGCCAGCAGTTACGAGACAGGGGCCCCAGGCGGGGAGCTGTTTTTT,CASSYETGAPGGELFF
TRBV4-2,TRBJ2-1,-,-,TGTGCCAGCAGCCAAGATCCCCAGGGGCCCTACAATGAGCAGTTCTTC,CASSQDPQGPYNEQFF
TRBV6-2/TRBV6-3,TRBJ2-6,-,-,TGTGCCAGCAGTTACTCGAAGGGGGCCAACGTCCTGACTTTC,CASSYSKGANVLTF
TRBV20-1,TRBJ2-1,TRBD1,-,TGCAGTGCTAATCCGGGACAGGGGGCCAATGAGCAGTTCTTC,CSANPGQGANEQFF
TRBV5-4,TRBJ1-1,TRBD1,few,TGTGCCAGCAGCTTGGGGACAGGGGCGAGGAACACTGAAGCTTTCTTT,CASSLGTGARNTEAFF
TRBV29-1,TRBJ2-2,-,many,TGCAGCGTTGGAATAGCGGTGAACACCGGGGAGCTGTTTTTT,CSVGIAVNTGELFF
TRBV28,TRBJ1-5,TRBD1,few,TGTGCCAGCAGCCGGACTACAGGGGGCAATCAGCCCCAGCATTTT,CASSRTTGGNQPQHF
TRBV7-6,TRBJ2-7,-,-,TGTGCCAGCAGCTCTGCGACTAACGGGAGGGGGCTTTACGAGCAGTACTTC,CASSSATNGRGLYEQYF
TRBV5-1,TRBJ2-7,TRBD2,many,TGCGCCAGCAGCTTTAGCGGGACCGCGGGGTACGAGCAGTACTTC,CASSFSGTAGYEQYF
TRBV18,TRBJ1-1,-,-,TGTGCCAGCTCACCACCACAAAACACTGAAGCTTTCTTT,CASSPPQNTEAFF
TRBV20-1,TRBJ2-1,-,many,TGCAGTGCTTCCCCAGGCGGGGCTTACAATGAGCAGTTCTTC,CSASPGGAYNEQFF
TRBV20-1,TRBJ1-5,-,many,TGCAGTGCTGCTACAGGAAATCAGCCCCAGCATTTT,CSAATGNQPQHF
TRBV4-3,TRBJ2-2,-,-,TGCGCCAGCAGCCAAGACCAGATGGCGGAGCTGTTTTTT,CASSQDQMAELFF
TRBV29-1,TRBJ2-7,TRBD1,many,TGCAGCGTTTTCACCGGGACAGGGGTCCGCGAGCAGTACTTC,CSVFTGTGVREQYF
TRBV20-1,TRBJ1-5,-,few,TGCAGTGCGCAGTCTTTATCGGGGAATCAGCCCCAGCATTTT,CSAQSLSGNQPQHF
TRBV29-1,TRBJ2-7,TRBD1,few,TGCAGCGTTGCCCAGGGGGCGAACGAGCAGTACTTC,CSVAQGANEQYF
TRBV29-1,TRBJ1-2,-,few,TGCAGCGTTGGGGTACCGTCTAAGGGCTACACCTTC,CSVGVPSKGYTF
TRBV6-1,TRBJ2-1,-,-,TGTGCCAGCAGACCGAGCGCAACCTCCTACAATGAGCAGTTCTTC,CASRPSATSYNEQFF
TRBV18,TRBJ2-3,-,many,TGTGCCAGCTCACCAACCCCGGCGACCAAGAGCACAGATACGCAGTATTTT,CASSPTPATKSTDTQYF
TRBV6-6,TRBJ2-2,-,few,TGTGCCAGCAGTTACCGGGATCACACCGGGGAGCTGTTTTTT,CASSYRDHTGELFF
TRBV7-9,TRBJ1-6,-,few,TGTGCCAGCAGCTCCCCGGATGGTACAGTTAATTCACCCCTCCACTTT,CASSSPDGTVNSPLHF
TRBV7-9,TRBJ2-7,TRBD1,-,TGTGCCAGCAGCAAGACCAGGGGGTTAGGACCCTACGAGCAGTACTTC,CASSKTRGLGPYEQYF
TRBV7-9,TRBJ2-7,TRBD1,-,TGTGCCAGCAGCCCGGGACAGGGGGCGATTTACGAGCAGTACTTC,CASSPGQGAIYEQYF
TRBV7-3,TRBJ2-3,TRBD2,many,TGTGCCAGCAGCTGGGCGGGAGGCACAGATACGCAGTATTTT,CASSWAGGTDTQYF
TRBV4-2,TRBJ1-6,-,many,TGTGCCAGCAGCCAAGATGACCAGACTAATTCACCCCTCCACTTT,CASSQDDQTNSPLHF
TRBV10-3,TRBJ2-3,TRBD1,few,TGTGCCATCAGAGAGGGACAGGGTAGTGCAGATACGCAGTATTTT,CAIREGQGSADTQYF
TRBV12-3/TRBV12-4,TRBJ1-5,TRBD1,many,TGTGCCAGCAGCCTGACGGGACAGAACAATCAGCCCCAGCATTTT,CASSLTGQNNQPQHF
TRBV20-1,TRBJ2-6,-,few,TGCAGTGCTAGCGGTCGGTACTCTGGGGCCAACGTCCTGACTTTC,CSASGRYSGANVLTF
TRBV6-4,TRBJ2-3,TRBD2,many,TGTGCCAGCAGTCCTACTAGCGGGAGCACAGATACGCAGTATTTT,CASSPTSGSTDTQYF
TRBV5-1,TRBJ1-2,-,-,TGCGCCAGCAGCTTGGAGGGGATGGATGGCTACACCTTC,CASSLEGMDGYTF
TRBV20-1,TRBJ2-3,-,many,TGCAGTGCTAGAGATCCTCTCAAGGACACAGATACGCAGTATTTT,CSARDPLKDTDTQYF
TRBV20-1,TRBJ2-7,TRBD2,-,TGCAGTGCTCGGACTAGCGGGGGGTTAGGCTACGAGCAGTACTTC,CSARTSGGLGYEQYF
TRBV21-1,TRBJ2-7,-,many,TGTGCCAGCAGCGCTGAGTCCTACAGGGTATGCGAGCAGTACTTC,CASSAESYRVCEQYF
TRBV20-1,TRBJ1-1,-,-,TGCAGTGCTAGAAGCGGGGCCGCTGAAGCTTTCTTT,CSARSGAAEAFF
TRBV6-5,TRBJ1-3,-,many,TGTGCCAGCAGCCCCAAGGGGCAGGGTGCGGGAAACACCATATATTTT,CASSPKGQGAGNTIYF
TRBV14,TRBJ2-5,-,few,TGTGCCAGCAGCTCGGGGCAGGGGTTCGAGACCCAGTACTTC,CASSSGQGFETQYF